One TCR beta chain is described in this entry. The sample comes from a study of blood T cells in healthy people across ages. The study isolated at least 7 million PBMCs from each sample. Together with a sample-barcoded 5' primer, a J-beta primer mix was included in a second PCR lasting about 6 to 11 cycles. TCRdb reprocessed the 5' RACE reads via MiXCR and lists one record per CDR3 protein. The sample shows 1.5 million to 1.8 million distinct CDR3 sequences, 40% to 45% of them seen only once. The CDR3 has 17 residues. With V trimmed by 7 bases and J by 5 bases, 18 bases remained unmatched. The chain is built from TRBV12-3 or TRBV12-4 and TRBJ2-3; 7 nucleotides align to TRBD2. This TCR was recovered from a woman aged 18-35 years in good health. Sequencing was carried out using blood. DNA of the CDR3: TGTGCCAGCACTCTTTGGCGGGCCAGGGAGGGTGGAGATACGCAGTATTTT. Its protein product is CASTLWRAREGGDTQYF.